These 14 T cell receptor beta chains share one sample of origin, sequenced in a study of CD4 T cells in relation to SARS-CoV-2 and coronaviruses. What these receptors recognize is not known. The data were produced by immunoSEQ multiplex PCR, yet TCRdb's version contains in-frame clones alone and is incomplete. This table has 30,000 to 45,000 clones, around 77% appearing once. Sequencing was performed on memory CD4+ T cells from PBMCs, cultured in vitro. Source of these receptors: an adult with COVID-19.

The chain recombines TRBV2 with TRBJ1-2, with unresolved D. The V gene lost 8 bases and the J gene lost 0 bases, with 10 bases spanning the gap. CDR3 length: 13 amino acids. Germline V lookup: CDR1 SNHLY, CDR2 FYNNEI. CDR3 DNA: TGTGCCAGCGTAGGACGGACTAACTATGGCTACACCTTC. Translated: CASVGRTNYGYTF.

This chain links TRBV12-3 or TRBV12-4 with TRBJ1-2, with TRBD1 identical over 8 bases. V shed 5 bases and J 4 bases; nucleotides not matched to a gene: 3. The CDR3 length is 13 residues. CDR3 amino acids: CASSKDRVYGYTF. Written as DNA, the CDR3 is TGTGCCAGCAGTAAGGACAGGGTCTATGGCTACACCTTC.

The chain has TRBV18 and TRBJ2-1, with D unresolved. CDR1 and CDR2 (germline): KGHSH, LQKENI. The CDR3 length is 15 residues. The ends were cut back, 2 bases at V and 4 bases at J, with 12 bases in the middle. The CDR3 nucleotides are TGTGCCAGCTCACCAACTACCGCGGCTTACAATGAGCAGTTCTTC. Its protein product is CASSPTTAAYNEQFF.

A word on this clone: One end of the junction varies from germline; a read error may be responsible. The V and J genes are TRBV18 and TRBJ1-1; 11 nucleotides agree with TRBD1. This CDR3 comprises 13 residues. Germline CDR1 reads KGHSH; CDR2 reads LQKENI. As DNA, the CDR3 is TGTGCCAGCTCACCAGAGGACAGGGGGCGTTGGGTCTTT. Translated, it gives CASSPEDRGRWVF.

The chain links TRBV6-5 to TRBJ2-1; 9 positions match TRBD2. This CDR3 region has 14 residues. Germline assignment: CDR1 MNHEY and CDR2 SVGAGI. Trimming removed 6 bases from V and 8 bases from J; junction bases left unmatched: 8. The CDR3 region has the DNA TGTGCCAGCAGCCCCGCGGGGGGGTTCGATGAGCAGTTCTTC. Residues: CASSPAGGFDEQFF.

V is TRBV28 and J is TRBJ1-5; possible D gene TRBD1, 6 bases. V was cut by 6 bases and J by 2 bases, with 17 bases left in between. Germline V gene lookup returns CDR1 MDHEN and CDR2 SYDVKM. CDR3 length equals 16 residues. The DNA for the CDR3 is TGTGCCAGCAGGGCTACAGGGTTCGGTCGCAATCAGCCCCAGCATTTT. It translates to CASRATGFGRNQPQHF.

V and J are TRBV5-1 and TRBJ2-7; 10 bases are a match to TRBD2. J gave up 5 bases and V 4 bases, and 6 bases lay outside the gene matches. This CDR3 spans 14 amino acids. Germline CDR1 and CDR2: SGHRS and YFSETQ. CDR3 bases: TGCGCCAGCAGCCTGGGACTAGCGTTCGACGAGCAGTACTTC. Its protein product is CASSLGLAFDEQYF.

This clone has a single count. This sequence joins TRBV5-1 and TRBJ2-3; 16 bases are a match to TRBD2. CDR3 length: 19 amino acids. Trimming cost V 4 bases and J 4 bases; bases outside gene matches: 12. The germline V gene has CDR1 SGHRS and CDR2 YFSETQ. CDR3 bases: TGCGCCAGCAGCCGGGGACTAGCGGGAGGGCCTTTAGTCCCAGATACGCAGTATTTT. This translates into CASSRGLAGGPLVPDTQYF.

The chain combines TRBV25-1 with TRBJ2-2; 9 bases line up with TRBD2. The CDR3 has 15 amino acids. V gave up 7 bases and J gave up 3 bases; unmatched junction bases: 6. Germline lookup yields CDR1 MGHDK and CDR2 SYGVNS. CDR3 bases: TGTGCCAGCACAAGAGCGGGAGGACACACCGGGGAGCTGTTTTTT. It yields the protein CASTRAGGHTGELFF.

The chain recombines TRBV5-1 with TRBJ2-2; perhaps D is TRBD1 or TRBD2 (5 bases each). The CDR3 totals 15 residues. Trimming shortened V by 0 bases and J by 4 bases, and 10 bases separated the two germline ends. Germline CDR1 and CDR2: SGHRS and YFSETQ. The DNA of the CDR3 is TGCGCCAGCAGCTTGGGGGGGACGCCCACCGGGGAGCTGTTTTTT. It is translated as CASSLGGTPTGELFF.

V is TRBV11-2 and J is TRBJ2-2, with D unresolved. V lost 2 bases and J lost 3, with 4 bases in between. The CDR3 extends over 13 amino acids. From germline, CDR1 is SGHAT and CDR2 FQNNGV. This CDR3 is CASSLQYTGELFF. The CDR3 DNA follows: TGTGCCAGCAGCTTACAGTACACCGGGGAGCTGTTTTTT.

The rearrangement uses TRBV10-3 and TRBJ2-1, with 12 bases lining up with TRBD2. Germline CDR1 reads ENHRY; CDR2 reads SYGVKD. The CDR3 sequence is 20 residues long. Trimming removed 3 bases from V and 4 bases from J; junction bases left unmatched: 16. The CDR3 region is CAISDGGTSGRFGLYNEQFF. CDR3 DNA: TGTGCCATCAGTGATGGGGGGACTAGCGGGCGGTTCGGGCTGTACAATGAGCAGTTCTTC.

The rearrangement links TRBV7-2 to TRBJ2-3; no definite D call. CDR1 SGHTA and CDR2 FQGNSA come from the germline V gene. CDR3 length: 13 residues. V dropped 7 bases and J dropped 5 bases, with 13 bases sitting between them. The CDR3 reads CASTISNLDTQYF. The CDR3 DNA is TGTGCCAGCACCATTTCCAACTTAGATACGCAGTATTTT.

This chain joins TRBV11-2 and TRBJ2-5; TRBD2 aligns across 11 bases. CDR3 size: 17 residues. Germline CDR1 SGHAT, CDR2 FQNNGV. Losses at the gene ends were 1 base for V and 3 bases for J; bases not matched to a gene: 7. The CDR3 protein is CASSLGLTSGVKETQYF. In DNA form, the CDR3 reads TGTGCCAGCAGCTTAGGGCTGACTAGCGGGGTTAAAGAGACCCAGTACTTC.